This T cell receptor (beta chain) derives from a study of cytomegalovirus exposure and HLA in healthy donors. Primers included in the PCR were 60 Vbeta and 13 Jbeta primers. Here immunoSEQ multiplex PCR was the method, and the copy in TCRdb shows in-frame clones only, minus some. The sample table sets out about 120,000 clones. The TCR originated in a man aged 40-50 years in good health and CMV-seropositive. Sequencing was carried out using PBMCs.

The CDR3 DNA is TGTGGGTCCGGGGGGTACTCATACAATGAGCAGTTCTTC. Its protein product is CGSGGYSYNEQFF. The rearrangement joins TRBV21-1 to TRBJ2-1; TRBD2 reflects the table's D call only, with no check against the DNA. TRBV21-1 constitutes a pseudogene. This CDR3 has 13 residues.